This T cell receptor beta chain was identified in a study of blood T cells in healthy people across ages. Per the germline V gene, CDR1 is SGHRS and CDR2 is YFSETQ. The CDR3 contains 16 residues. V was pared by 6 bases and J by 0 bases, with 16 bases between. Together with a sample-barcoded 5' primer, a J-beta primer mix was included in a second PCR lasting roughly 6 to 12 cycles. MiXCR, applied by TCRdb to the 5' RACE reads, yields one record per CDR3 protein. The data contain roughly 1.9 million distinct CDR3 sequences, 30% to 40% of them singletons. The chain combines TRBV5-1 with TRBJ2-1; maybe TRBD2 (6 bases). Sequenced material: blood. The sequence was collected from a human donor in good health. The CDR3 DNA sequence: TGCGCCAGCACTCTGTGGGGGGTTAGCTCCTACAATGAGCAGTTCTTC. Encoded protein: CASTLWGVSSYNEQFF.